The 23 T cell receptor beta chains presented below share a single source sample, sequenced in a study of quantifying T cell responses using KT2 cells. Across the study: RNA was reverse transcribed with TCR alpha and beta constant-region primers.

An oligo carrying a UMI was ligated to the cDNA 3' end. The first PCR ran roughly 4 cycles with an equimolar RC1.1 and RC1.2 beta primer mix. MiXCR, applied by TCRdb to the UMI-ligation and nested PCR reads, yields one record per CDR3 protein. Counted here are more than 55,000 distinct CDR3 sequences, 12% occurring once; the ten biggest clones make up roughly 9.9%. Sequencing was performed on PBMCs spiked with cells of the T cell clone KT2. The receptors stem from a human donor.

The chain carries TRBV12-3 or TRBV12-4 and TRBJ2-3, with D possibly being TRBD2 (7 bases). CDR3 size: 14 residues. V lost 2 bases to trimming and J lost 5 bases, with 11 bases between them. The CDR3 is CASSLWGGQDTQYF. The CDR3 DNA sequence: TGTGCCAGCAGTTTATGGGGGGGCCAAGATACGCAGTATTTT.

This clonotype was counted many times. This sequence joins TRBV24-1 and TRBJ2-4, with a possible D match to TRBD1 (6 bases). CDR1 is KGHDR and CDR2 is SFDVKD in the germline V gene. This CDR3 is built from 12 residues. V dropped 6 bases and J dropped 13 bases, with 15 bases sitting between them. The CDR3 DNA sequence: TGTGCCACCAGTACGATATCGGGACACCAGTACTTC. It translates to CATSTISGHQYF.

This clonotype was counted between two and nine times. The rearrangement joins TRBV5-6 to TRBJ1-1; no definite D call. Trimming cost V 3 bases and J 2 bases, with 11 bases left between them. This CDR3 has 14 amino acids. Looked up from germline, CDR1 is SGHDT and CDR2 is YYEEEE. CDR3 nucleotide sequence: TGTGCCAGCAGCTCAGTTTTTCTTAACACTGAAGCTTTCTTT. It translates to CASSSVFLNTEAFF.

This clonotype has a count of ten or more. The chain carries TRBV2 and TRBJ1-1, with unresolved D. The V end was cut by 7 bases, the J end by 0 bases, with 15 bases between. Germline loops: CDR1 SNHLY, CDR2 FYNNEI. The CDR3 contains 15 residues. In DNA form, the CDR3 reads TGTGCCAGCACCAAAAAGGCAGACTTGAACACTGAAGCTTTCTTT. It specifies CASTKKADLNTEAFF.

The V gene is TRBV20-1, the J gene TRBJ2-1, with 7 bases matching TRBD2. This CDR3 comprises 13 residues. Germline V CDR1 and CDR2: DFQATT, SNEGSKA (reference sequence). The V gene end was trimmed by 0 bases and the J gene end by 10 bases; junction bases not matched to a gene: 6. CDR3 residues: CSARELPGLEQFF. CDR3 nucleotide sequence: TGCAGTGCTAGAGAATTACCGGGACTAGAGCAGTTCTTC.

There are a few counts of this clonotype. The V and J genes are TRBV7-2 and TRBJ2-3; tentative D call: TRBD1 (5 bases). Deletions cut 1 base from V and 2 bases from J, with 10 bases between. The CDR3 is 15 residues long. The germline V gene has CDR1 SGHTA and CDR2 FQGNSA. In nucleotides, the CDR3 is TGTGCCAGCAGCTTAGGACAGCGAACCACAGATACGCAGTATTTT. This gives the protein CASSLGQRTTDTQYF.

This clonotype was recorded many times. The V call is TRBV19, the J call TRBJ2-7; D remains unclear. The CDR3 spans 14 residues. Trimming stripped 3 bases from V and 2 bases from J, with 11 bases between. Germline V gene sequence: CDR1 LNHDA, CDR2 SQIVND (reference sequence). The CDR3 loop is CASSISAGAYEQYF. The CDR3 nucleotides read TGTGCCAGTAGTATCTCCGCCGGTGCCTACGAGCAGTACTTC.

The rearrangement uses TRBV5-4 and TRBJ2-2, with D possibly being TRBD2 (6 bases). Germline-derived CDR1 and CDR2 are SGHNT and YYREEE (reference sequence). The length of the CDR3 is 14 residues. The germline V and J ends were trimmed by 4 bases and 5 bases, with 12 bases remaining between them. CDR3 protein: CASSRRLDTGELFF. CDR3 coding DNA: TGTGCCAGCAGCCGACGACTAGATACCGGGGAGCTGTTTTTT.

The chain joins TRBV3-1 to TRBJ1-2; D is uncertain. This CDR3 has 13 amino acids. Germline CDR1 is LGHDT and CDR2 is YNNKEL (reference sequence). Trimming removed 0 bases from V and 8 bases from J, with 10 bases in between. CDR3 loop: CASSQEGQYGYTF. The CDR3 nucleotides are TGTGCCAGCAGCCAAGAAGGGCAGTACGGCTACACCTTC.

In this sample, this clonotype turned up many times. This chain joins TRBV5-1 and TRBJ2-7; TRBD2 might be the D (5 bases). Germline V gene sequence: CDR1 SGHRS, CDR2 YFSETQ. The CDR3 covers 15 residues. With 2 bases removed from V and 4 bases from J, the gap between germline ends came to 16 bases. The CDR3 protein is CASSFNSGMGYEQYF. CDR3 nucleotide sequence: TGCGCCAGCAGCTTCAACAGCGGTATGGGTTACGAGCAGTACTTC.

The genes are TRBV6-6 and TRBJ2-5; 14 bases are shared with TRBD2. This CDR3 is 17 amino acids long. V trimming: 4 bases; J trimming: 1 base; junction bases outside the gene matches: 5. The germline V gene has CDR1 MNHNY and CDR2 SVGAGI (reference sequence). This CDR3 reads CASSSWTSGGFQETQYF. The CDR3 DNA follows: TGTGCCAGCAGTTCATGGACTAGCGGGGGGTTCCAAGAGACCCAGTACTTC.

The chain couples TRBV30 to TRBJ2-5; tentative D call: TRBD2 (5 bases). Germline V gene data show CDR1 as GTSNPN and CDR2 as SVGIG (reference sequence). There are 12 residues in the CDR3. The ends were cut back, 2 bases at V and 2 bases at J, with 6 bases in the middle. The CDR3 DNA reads TGTGCCTGGAGTCCGGGACAAGAGACCCAGTACTTC. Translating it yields CAWSPGQETQYF.

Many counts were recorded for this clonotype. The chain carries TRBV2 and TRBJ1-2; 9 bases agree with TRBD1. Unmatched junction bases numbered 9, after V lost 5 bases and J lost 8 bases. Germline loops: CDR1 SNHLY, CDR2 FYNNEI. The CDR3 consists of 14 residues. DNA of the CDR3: TGTGCCAGCAGTAACAGGGGGCTTGGAGTCGGCTACACCTTC. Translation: CASSNRGLGVGYTF.

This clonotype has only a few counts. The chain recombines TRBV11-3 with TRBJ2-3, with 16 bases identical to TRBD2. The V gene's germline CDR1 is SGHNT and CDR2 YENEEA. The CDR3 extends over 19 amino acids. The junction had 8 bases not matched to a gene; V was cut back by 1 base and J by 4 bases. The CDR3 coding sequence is TGTGCCAGCAGCTTAGCCCCGGGACTAGCGGGAGGGCGAGCAGATACGCAGTATTTT. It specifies CASSLAPGLAGGRADTQYF.

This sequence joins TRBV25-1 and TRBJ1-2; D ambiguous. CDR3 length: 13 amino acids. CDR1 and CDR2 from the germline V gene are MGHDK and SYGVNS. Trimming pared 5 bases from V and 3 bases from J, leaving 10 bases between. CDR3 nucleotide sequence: TGTGCCAGCAGTCCAAACGGGTACTATGGCTACACCTTC. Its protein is CASSPNGYYGYTF.

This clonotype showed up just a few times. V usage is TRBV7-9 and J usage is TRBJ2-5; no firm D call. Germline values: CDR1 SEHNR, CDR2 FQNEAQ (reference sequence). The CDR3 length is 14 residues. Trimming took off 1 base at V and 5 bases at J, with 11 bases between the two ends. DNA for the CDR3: TGTGCCAGCAGCTTAGACATTCGCCGTGAGACCCAGTACTTC. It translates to CASSLDIRRETQYF.

The CDR3 here is CASSDRGQVSGELFF. Written as DNA, the CDR3 is TGTGCCAGCAGTGATCGTGGACAGGTCTCCGGGGAGCTGTTTTTT. V and J are TRBV25-1 and TRBJ2-2; 7 nucleotides align to TRBD1. CDR3 length: 15 amino acids. J gave up 6 bases and V 3 bases, and 7 bases lay outside the gene matches. CDR1 is MGHDK and CDR2 is SYGVNS in the germline V gene.

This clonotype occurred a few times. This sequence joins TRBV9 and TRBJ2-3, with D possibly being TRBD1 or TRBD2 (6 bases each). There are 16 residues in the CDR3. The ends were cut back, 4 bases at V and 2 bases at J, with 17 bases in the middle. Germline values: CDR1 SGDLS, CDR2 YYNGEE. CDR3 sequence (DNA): TGTGCCAGCAGCCCCCGTCGAGGGGGGCTCACAGATACGCAGTATTTT. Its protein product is CASSPRRGGLTDTQYF.

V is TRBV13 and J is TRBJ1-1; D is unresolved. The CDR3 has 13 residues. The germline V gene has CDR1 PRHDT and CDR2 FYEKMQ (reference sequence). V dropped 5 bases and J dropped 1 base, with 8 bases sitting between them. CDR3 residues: CASSPDWNTEAFF. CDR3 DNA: TGTGCCAGCAGCCCGGACTGGAACACTGAAGCTTTCTTT.

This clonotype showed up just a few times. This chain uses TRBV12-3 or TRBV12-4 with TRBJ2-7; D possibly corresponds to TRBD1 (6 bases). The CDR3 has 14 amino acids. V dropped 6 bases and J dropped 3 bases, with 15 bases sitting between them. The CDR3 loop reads CASSLQGILYEQYF. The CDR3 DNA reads TGTGCCAGCAGCTTACAGGGAATTCTCTACGAGCAGTACTTC.

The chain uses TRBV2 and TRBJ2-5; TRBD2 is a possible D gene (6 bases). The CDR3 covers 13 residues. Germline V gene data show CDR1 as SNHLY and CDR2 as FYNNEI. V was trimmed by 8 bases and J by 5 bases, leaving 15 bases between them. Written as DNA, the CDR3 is TGTGCCAGCGCGAGGAGGGTTCGGGAGACCCAGTACTTC. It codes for CASARRVRETQYF.

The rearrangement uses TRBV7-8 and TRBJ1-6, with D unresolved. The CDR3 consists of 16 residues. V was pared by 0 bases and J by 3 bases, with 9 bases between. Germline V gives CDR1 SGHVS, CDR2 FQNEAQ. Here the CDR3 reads CASSLALRFYNSPLHF. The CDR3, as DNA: TGTGCCAGCAGCTTAGCGCTACGCTTCTATAATTCACCCCTCCACTTT.

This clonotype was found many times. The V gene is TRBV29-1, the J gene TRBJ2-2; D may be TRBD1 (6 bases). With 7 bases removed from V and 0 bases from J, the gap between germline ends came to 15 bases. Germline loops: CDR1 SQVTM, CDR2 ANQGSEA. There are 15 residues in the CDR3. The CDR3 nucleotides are TGCAGCGCGCGCCCGGGACACTCGAACACCGGGGAGCTGTTTTTT. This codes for CSARPGHSNTGELFF.